Below are 17 T cell receptor beta chains sequenced from a single sample in a study of blood T cell repertoires in COVID-19. Here immunoSEQ multiplex PCR was the method, and the copy in TCRdb shows in-frame clones only, minus some. The table lists 400,000 to 450,000 clones, about 90% of them singletons. Sequencing was performed on PBMCs or T cells enriched from blood (not recorded which). The receptors were sampled from a man in his late teens or twenties who had recovered from COVID-19.

The rearrangement uses TRBV21-1 and TRBJ1-5. TRBV21-1 is termed a pseudogene. The CDR3 runs 15 residues. CDR3 DNA sequence: TGTGCCAGCAGCAAGAGGAGGGAGAAAAGTCAGCCCCAGCATTTT. It yields the protein CASSKRREKSQPQHF.

The V gene is TRBV4-2, the J gene TRBJ1-2, with 7 bases fitting TRBD1. The V and J ends lost 0 bases and 6 bases, in that order; junction bases with no gene match: 10. CDR3 length equals 16 residues. Germline CDR1 LGHNA, CDR2 YNFKEQ. CDR3 bases: TGTGCCAGCAGCCAAGATCCCGGGGGACAGAAGGATGGCTACACCTTC. Protein sequence: CASSQDPGGQKDGYTF.

This chain joins TRBV5-8 and TRBJ1-4; D possibly corresponds to TRBD1 (5 bases). The CDR3 has 13 residues. Germline V gene sequence: CDR1 SGHTS, CDR2 YDEGEE. Trimming removed 4 bases at V and 10 bases at J, with 14 bases between. The CDR3 sequence: CASSPRRGLKLFF. Written as DNA, the CDR3 is TGTGCCAGCAGCCCACGGAGGGGCTTAAAACTGTTTTTT.

The chain's CDR3 is CASSTSGGNTYEQYF. The CDR3 nucleotides read TGTGCCAGCAGCACTAGCGGGGGGAATACGTACGAGCAGTACTTC. The V gene is TRBV7-6, the J gene TRBJ2-7, with TRBD2 matching 12 bases. V was clipped by 5 bases and J by 4 bases; unmatched bases: 6. This CDR3 has 15 amino acids. Germline values: CDR1 SGHVS, CDR2 FNYEAQ.

This clone was detected only once. The chain links TRBV3-1 (or the pseudogene TRBV3-2) to TRBJ2-7, with D perhaps matching TRBD2 (5 bases). CDR3 size: 13 residues. CDR1 is LGHDT and CDR2 is YNNKEL in the germline V gene (reference sequence). The V end was cut by 4 bases, the J end by 6 bases, with 13 bases between. CDR3 region: CASSPGPRGEQYF. The CDR3 bases are TGTGCCAGCAGCCCCGGACCTCGGGGCGAGCAGTACTTC.

This sequence joins TRBV5-1 and TRBJ2-1; TRBD1 is a possible D gene (7 bases). The germline CDR1 and CDR2 sequences are SGHRS and YFSETQ. CDR3 length: 13 residues. Trimming cost V 4 bases and J 6 bases, with 11 bases left between them. CDR3 amino acids: CASSRGTVNEQFF. As DNA, the CDR3 is TGCGCCAGCAGCCGGGGGACAGTCAATGAGCAGTTCTTC.

This clone was counted a single time. The V gene is TRBV28, the J gene TRBJ1-1; 7 bases match TRBD1. The CDR3 consists of 15 residues. With 4 bases clipped from V and 0 bases from J, the junction kept 5 bases outside the gene matches. Germline CDR1 is MDHEN and CDR2 is SYDVKM. The CDR3 region has the DNA TGTGCCAGCAGTTCGACCGGGACAGTGAACACTGAAGCTTTCTTT. Translated: CASSSTGTVNTEAFF. Variable domain in full (rest from reference TRBV28 and TRBJ1-1): DVKVTQSSRYLVKRTGEKVFLECVQDMDHENMFWYRQDPGLGLRLIYFSYDVKMKEKGDIPEGYSVSREKKERFSLILESASTNQTSMYLCASSSTGTVNTEAFFGQGTRLTVV.

This clone was recorded once. The V gene is TRBV5-1, the J gene TRBJ2-2, with D perhaps TRBD1 (6 bases). Trimming pared 0 bases from V and 5 bases from J, leaving 14 bases between. The CDR3 contains 16 residues. The germline gives CDR1 SGHRS, CDR2 YFSETQ. The CDR3 is CASSLVAGERTGELFF. Here the CDR3 DNA reads TGCGCCAGCAGCTTGGTGGCAGGGGAGAGAACCGGGGAGCTGTTTTTT.

This sequence joins TRBV7-9 and TRBJ1-6, with a weak D call TRBD1 (6 bases). The CDR3 extends over 13 amino acids. Between the trimmed V and J ends, which lost 3 bases and 10 bases, there was a span of 10 bases. The V gene's germline CDR1 is SEHNR and CDR2 FQNEAQ (reference sequence). The CDR3 protein is CASSLGQQSPLHF. Here the CDR3 DNA reads TGTGCCAGCAGCTTGGGACAACAATCACCCCTCCACTTT.

The chain employs TRBV18 and TRBJ1-5; D may be TRBD1 (5 bases). CDR3 length: 16 residues. Germline V lookup: CDR1 KGHSH, CDR2 LQKENI. Trimming took off 2 bases at V and 4 bases at J, with 15 bases between the two ends. The CDR3: CASSPALPGLNQPQHF. The CDR3 DNA is TGTGCCAGCTCACCAGCCCTGCCAGGGTTGAATCAGCCCCAGCATTTT.

The chain couples TRBV5-8 to TRBJ1-2; 7 bases match TRBD1. This CDR3 comprises 15 residues. Germline lookup yields CDR1 SGHTS and CDR2 YDEGEE. The trim removed 0 bases at V and 7 bases at J, leaving 9 bases unmatched. CDR3 nucleotides: TGTGCCAGCAGCTTGGCCCCCCAAGGGGGCTTTGGCTACACCTTC. Translation gives CASSLAPQGGFGYTF. Full variable domain (remainder filled in from reference TRBV5-8 and TRBJ1-2): EAGVTQSPTHLIKTRGQQATLRCSPISGHTSVYWYQQALGLGLQFLLWYDEGEERNRGNFPPRFSGRQFPNYSSELNVNALELEDSALYLCASSLAPQGGFGYTFGSGTRLTVV.

This clone is a singleton in its sample. The chain uses TRBV19 and TRBJ1-3, with D uncertain. In germline, CDR1 is LNHDA, CDR2 SQIVND (reference sequence). V lost 5 bases and J lost 0, with 14 bases in between. The CDR3 is 16 residues long. As DNA, the CDR3 is TGTGCCAGTAGTGAATCACTGATTAGCTCTGGAAACACCATATATTTT. Residues: CASSESLISSGNTIYF.

The CDR3 DNA follows: TGTGCCAGCAGCGTAGAACCCGGGGGACCAAATTCACCCCTCCACTTT. Its translation: CASSVEPGGPNSPLHF. The V and J genes are TRBV9 and TRBJ1-6, with D perhaps matching TRBD1 (5 bases). From germline, CDR1 is SGDLS and CDR2 YYNGEE. CDR3 length: 16 amino acids. Trimming shortened V by 0 bases and J by 7 bases, and 14 bases separated the two germline ends. The whole variable domain, filled in from reference TRBV9 and TRBJ1-6, reads DSGVTQTPKHLITATGQRVTLRCSPRSGDLSVYWYQQSLDQGLQFLIQYYNGEERAKGNILERFSAQQFPDLHSELNLSSLELGDSALYFCASSVEPGGPNSPLHFGNGTRLTVT.

This clone was seen more than once but under ten times. V and J are TRBV7-2 and TRBJ2-7; weak D call: TRBD1 (6 bases). Germline CDR1 SGHTA, CDR2 FQGNSA. The length of the CDR3 is 18 residues. Trimming left V 4 bases short and J 2 bases short, with 24 bases between. CDR3 amino acids: CASSSAGTQGTMPYEQYF. CDR3 DNA: TGTGCCAGCAGCTCAGCCGGGACACAAGGGACCATGCCCTACGAGCAGTACTTC.

V is TRBV6-5 and J is TRBJ1-6; no clear D. Trimming left V 1 base short and J 8 bases short, with 9 bases between. The germline V gene encodes CDR1 MNHEY and CDR2 SVGAGI. The CDR3 length is 14 residues. The CDR3 DNA follows: TGTGCCAGCAGTTACTTCGGTACAGATTCACCCCTCCACTTT. It encodes CASSYFGTDSPLHF.

The chain employs TRBV9 and TRBJ2-3, with D perhaps matching TRBD1 (6 bases). Germline lookup yields CDR1 SGDLS and CDR2 YYNGEE. The CDR3 totals 12 residues. Trimming took 1 base from V and 14 from J, leaving 14 bases between them. The CDR3 coding sequence is TGTGCCAGCAGCGTACTGCAGGGGCGCCCGTATTTT. The encoded protein is CASSVLQGRPYF.

The chain joins TRBV6-6 to TRBJ2-7, with TRBD1 identical over 9 bases. The CDR3 sequence is 15 residues long. Germline CDR1 MNHNY, CDR2 SVGAGI (reference sequence). The junction had 12 bases not matched to a gene; V was cut back by 6 bases and J by 6 bases. This chain's CDR3 is CASRNYGTGIGEQYF. Here the CDR3 DNA reads TGTGCCAGCAGAAATTACGGGACAGGGATCGGCGAGCAGTACTTC.